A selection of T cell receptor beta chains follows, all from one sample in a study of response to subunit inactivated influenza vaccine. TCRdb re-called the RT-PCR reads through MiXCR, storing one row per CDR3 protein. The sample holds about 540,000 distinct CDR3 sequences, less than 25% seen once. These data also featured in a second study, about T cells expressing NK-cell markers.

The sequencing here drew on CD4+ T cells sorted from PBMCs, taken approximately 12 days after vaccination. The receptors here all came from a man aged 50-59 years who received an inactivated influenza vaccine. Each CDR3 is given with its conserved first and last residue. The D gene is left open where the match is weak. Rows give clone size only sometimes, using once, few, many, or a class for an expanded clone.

cdr3_aa: CASSYGGMNTEAFF
cdr3_nt: TGTGCCAGCAGTTACGGGGGGATGAACACTGAAGCTTTCTTT
clone_size: .
v_call: TRBV6-5
d_call: .
j_call: TRBJ1-1

cdr3_aa: CASSHEQGRQETQYF
cdr3_nt: TGTGCCAGCAGCCACGAACAGGGGAGACAAGAGACCCAGTACTTC
clone_size: .
v_call: TRBV4-2
d_call: TRBD1
j_call: TRBJ2-5

cdr3_aa: CSATSGGNPYNEQFF
cdr3_nt: TGCAGTGCCACTAGCGGGGGAAACCCCTACAATGAGCAGTTCTTC
clone_size: few
v_call: TRBV20-1
d_call: TRBD2
j_call: TRBJ2-1

cdr3_aa: CASNQDSNQPQHF
cdr3_nt: TGTGCCAGCAACCAAGATAGCAATCAGCCCCAGCATTTT
clone_size: many
v_call: TRBV6-6
d_call: .
j_call: TRBJ1-5

cdr3_aa: CSAGVGGSIRYEQFF
cdr3_nt: TGCAGTGCTGGAGTTGGCGGGAGTATTAGGTATGAGCAGTTCTTC
clone_size: .
v_call: TRBV20-1
d_call: TRBD2
j_call: TRBJ2-1

cdr3_aa: CSAQREVTDTQYF
cdr3_nt: TGCAGTGCCCAGCGGGAAGTCACAGATACGCAGTATTTT
clone_size: .
v_call: TRBV20-1
d_call: TRBD2
j_call: TRBJ2-3

cdr3_aa: CSARNFLSGNTIYF
cdr3_nt: TGCAGTGCTAGAAATTTCCTTTCTGGAAACACCATATATTTT
clone_size: .
v_call: TRBV20-1
d_call: .
j_call: TRBJ1-3

cdr3_aa: CASSQGWDGEETQYF
cdr3_nt: TGTGCCAGCAGCCAAGGCTGGGACGGCGAAGAGACCCAGTACTTC
clone_size: many
v_call: TRBV3-1
d_call: .
j_call: TRBJ2-5

cdr3_aa: CASSSPAGANVLTF
cdr3_nt: TGTGCCAGCAGCTCTCCCGCTGGGGCCAACGTCCTGACTTTC
clone_size: .
v_call: TRBV27
d_call: .
j_call: TRBJ2-6

cdr3_aa: CASSLGRDPRETQYF
cdr3_nt: TGTGCTAGCAGCTTAGGGCGGGACCCGCGAGAGACCCAGTACTTC
clone_size: .
v_call: TRBV7-7
d_call: .
j_call: TRBJ2-5

cdr3_aa: CCARDHGRTNTGELFF
cdr3_nt: TGCTGTGCTAGAGATCACGGCAGAACTAACACCGGGGAGCTGTTTTTT
clone_size: .
v_call: TRBV20-1
d_call: .
j_call: TRBJ2-2

cdr3_aa: CSARTWGNSYNEQFF
cdr3_nt: TGCAGTGCTAGAACATGGGGCAACTCCTACAATGAGCAGTTCTTC
clone_size: few
v_call: TRBV20-1
d_call: .
j_call: TRBJ2-1

cdr3_aa: CAISENYGYTF
cdr3_nt: TGTGCCATCAGTGAGAACTATGGCTACACCTTC
clone_size: few
v_call: TRBV10-3
d_call: .
j_call: TRBJ1-2

cdr3_aa: CASSLARSVNTEAFF
cdr3_nt: TGTGCCAGCAGCTTAGCTCGGTCGGTGAACACTGAAGCTTTCTTT
clone_size: .
v_call: TRBV7-9
d_call: .
j_call: TRBJ1-1

cdr3_aa: CASSGRRAKDEQFF
cdr3_nt: TGTGCCAGCAGCGGAAGAAGGGCTAAAGATGAGCAGTTCTTC
clone_size: .
v_call: TRBV7-8
d_call: .
j_call: TRBJ2-1

cdr3_aa: CASSEAVASGGANEQFF
cdr3_nt: TGTGCCAGCAGTGAAGCGGTGGCTAGCGGGGGGGCGAATGAGCAGTTCTTC
clone_size: .
v_call: TRBV6-1
d_call: TRBD2
j_call: TRBJ2-1

cdr3_aa: CASSLSTPGDSPLHF
cdr3_nt: TGTGCCAGCAGTCTGTCAACTCCCGGGGATTCACCCCTCCACTTT
clone_size: .
v_call: TRBV28
d_call: .
j_call: TRBJ1-6

cdr3_aa: CSVGHGTEAFF
cdr3_nt: TGCAGCGTGGGCCACGGGACTGAAGCTTTCTTT
clone_size: few
v_call: TRBV29-1
d_call: .
j_call: TRBJ1-1

cdr3_aa: CASSPPGLGAHGEQFF
cdr3_nt: TGTGCCAGCTCACCGCCGGGACTAGGGGCCCACGGTGAGCAGTTCTTC
clone_size: few
v_call: TRBV18
d_call: TRBD2
j_call: TRBJ2-1

cdr3_aa: CASSFAGSRETQYF
cdr3_nt: TGTGCCAGCAGTTTTGCTGGAAGTAGGGAGACCCAGTACTTC
clone_size: few
v_call: TRBV12-3/TRBV12-4
d_call: .
j_call: TRBJ2-5

cdr3_aa: CASSVATLGGTGELFF
cdr3_nt: TGTGCCAGCAGCGTAGCCACTCTGGGGGGTACCGGGGAGCTGTTTTTT
clone_size: .
v_call: TRBV9
d_call: .
j_call: TRBJ2-2

cdr3_aa: CSANTGQRYEQYF
cdr3_nt: TGCAGTGCTAACACGGGACAGCGATACGAGCAGTACTTC
clone_size: .
v_call: TRBV20-1
d_call: TRBD1
j_call: TRBJ2-7

cdr3_aa: CASSLNPWEGTQYF
cdr3_nt: TGTGCTAGCAGCTTAAATCCTTGGGAGGGAACGCAGTATTTT
clone_size: few
v_call: TRBV7-2
d_call: TRBD2
j_call: TRBJ2-3

cdr3_aa: CATSEPAGVNTDTQYF
cdr3_nt: TGTGCCACCAGTGAGCCGGCAGGGGTGAACACAGATACGCAGTATTTT
clone_size: .
v_call: TRBV24-1
d_call: .
j_call: TRBJ2-3

cdr3_aa: CASRGTSGRVSYNEQFF
cdr3_nt: TGTGCCAGCAGGGGGACTAGCGGGAGGGTGTCCTACAATGAGCAGTTCTTC
clone_size: few
v_call: TRBV7-2
d_call: TRBD2
j_call: TRBJ2-1

cdr3_aa: CASSLVVSNHGYTF
cdr3_nt: TGTGCCAGCAGCTTAGTGGTCAGCAATCATGGCTACACCTTC
clone_size: few
v_call: TRBV7-2
d_call: .
j_call: TRBJ1-2

cdr3_aa: CSVVMREDAYQETQYF
cdr3_nt: TGCAGCGTTGTAATGCGGGAGGACGCATACCAAGAGACCCAGTACTTC
clone_size: .
v_call: TRBV29-1
d_call: TRBD2
j_call: TRBJ2-5

cdr3_aa: CATQLRGDTDTQYF
cdr3_nt: TGTGCCACTCAACTCCGGGGGGACACAGATACGCAGTATTTT
clone_size: .
v_call: TRBV10-3
d_call: TRBD2
j_call: TRBJ2-3

cdr3_aa: CASSLSGTPADTQYF
cdr3_nt: TGTGCCAGCAGTTTATCCGGGACCCCGGCCGATACGCAGTATTTT
clone_size: .
v_call: TRBV28
d_call: .
j_call: TRBJ2-3

cdr3_aa: CSARGDSPYNEQFF
cdr3_nt: TGCAGTGCTAGGGGGGACTCGCCCTACAATGAGCAGTTCTTC
clone_size: few
v_call: TRBV20-1
d_call: .
j_call: TRBJ2-1

cdr3_aa: CASFSAFTGELFF
cdr3_nt: TGTGCCAGCTTTAGCGCGTTCACCGGGGAGCTGTTTTTT
clone_size: many
v_call: TRBV19
d_call: .
j_call: TRBJ2-2

cdr3_aa: CSARASGRNEQFF
cdr3_nt: TGCAGTGCTAGGGCTAGCGGGAGAAATGAGCAGTTCTTC
clone_size: few
v_call: TRBV20-1
d_call: TRBD2
j_call: TRBJ2-1

cdr3_aa: CSANGEGGQYF
cdr3_nt: TGCAGTGCCAATGGGGAAGGCGGGCAGTACTTC
clone_size: .
v_call: TRBV20-1
d_call: .
j_call: TRBJ2-7

cdr3_aa: CASSFTGNQPQHF
cdr3_nt: TGTGCCAGCAGTTTTACAGGCAATCAGCCCCAGCATTTT
clone_size: .
v_call: TRBV12-3/TRBV12-4
d_call: .
j_call: TRBJ1-5

cdr3_aa: CASSLVGVVTDTQYF
cdr3_nt: TGCGCCAGCAGCCTCGTTGGGGTTGTCACAGATACGCAGTATTTT
clone_size: .
v_call: TRBV4-1
d_call: .
j_call: TRBJ2-3